This T cell receptor beta chain was obtained from a study of blood T cell repertoires in COVID-19. Study overall: From T cells, B-cell-depleted T cells, or PBMCs came the material, which was cDNA or gDNA.

Study processing details: Cell counts per sample came from amplifying reference gene primers. Assay used: immunoSEQ multiplex PCR; TCRdb lists only in-frame clones, some missing. The V and J calls and clone size are taken from that table; D and trimming were inferred from the DNA. The sample yields about 320,000 clones, roughly 90% seen once. V lost 1 base, J lost 6 bases, and 5 bases stayed unmatched. Germline V gives CDR1 MNHNS, CDR2 SASEGT. The CDR3 runs 14 residues. The sequence was collected from a young man who had recovered from COVID-19. The chain recombines TRBV6-1 with TRBJ2-5, with TRBD2 matching over 7 bases. Sequences were obtained from peripheral blood. The DNA for the CDR3 is TGTGCCAGCAGTGAAGGACTAGCTGGCCAGACCCAGTACTTC. Its protein is CASSEGLAGQTQYF.